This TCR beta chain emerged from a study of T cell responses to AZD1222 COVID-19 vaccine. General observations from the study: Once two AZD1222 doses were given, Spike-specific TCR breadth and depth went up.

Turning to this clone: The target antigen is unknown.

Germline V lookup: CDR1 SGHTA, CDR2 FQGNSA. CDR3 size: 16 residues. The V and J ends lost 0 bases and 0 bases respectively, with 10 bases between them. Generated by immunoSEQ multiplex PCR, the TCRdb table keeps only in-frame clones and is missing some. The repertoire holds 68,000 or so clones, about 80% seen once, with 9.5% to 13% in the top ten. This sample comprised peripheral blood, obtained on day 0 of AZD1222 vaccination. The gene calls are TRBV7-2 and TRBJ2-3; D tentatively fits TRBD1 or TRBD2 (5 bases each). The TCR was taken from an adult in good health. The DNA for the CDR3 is TGTGCCAGCAGCTTAGCCGGGGCGATAAGCACAGATACGCAGTATTTT. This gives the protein CASSLAGAISTDTQYF.